Sequencing of this T cell receptor (beta chain) was carried out in a study of blood T cell repertoires in COVID-19. Study as a whole: Specimens from acute and convalescent COVID-19 originated in the United States, Italy and Spain. T cells, B-cell-depleted T cells, or PBMCs supplied cDNA or gDNA.

This clone was recorded once. Authors' data handling: Cell counts per sample came from amplifying reference gene primers. Assay used: immunoSEQ multiplex PCR; TCRdb lists only in-frame clones, some missing. From that table come the V and J calls and clone size; the DNA was used to work out D and trimming. Among 200,000 to 250,000 clones listed, nearly 90% were seen once. The CDR3 totals 14 residues. From germline, CDR1 is KGHSH and CDR2 LQKENI. Trimming took off 6 bases at V and 5 bases at J, with 16 bases between the two ends. The chain joins TRBV18 to TRBJ1-1; possibly TRBD1 for D (5 bases). Source material: peripheral blood. This TCR was recovered from a young woman who had recovered from COVID-19. CDR3 in amino acids: CASSPEGVRTEAFF. For the CDR3, the DNA is TGTGCCAGCTCGCCTGAAGGGGTAAGGACTGAAGCTTTCTTT.